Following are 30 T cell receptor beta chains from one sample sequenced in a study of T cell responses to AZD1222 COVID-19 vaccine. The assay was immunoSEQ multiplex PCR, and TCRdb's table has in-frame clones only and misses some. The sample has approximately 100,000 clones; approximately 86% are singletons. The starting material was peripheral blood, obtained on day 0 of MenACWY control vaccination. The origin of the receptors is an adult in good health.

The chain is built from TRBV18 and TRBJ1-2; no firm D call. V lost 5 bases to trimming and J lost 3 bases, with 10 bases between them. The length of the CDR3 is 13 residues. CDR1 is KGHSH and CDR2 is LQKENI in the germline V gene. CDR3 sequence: CASSLGTDYGYTF. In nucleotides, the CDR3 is TGTGCCAGCTCATTGGGTACAGACTATGGCTACACCTTC.

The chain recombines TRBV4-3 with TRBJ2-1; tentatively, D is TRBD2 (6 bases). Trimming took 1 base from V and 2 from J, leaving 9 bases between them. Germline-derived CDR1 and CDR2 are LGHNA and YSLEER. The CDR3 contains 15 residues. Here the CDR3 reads CASSQAGEPYNEQFF. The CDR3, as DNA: TGCGCCAGCAGCCAAGCGGGGGAACCCTACAATGAGCAGTTCTTC.

This CDR3 is CASRKTSGSYEQYF. The CDR3 coding sequence is TGTGCCAGTAGGAAGACTAGCGGGAGTTACGAGCAGTACTTC. This chain connects TRBV19 to TRBJ2-7; TRBD2 matches at 12 bases. Germline V gives CDR1 LNHDA, CDR2 SQIVND (reference sequence). V lost 6 bases, J lost 4 bases, and 4 bases stayed unmatched. The CDR3 is 14 residues long.

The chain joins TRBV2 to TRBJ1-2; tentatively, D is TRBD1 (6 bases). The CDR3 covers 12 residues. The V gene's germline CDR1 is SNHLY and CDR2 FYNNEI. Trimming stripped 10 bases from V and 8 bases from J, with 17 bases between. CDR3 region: CATSLWGGGYTF. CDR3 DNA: TGTGCCACCTCTCTTTGGGGGGGCGGCTACACCTTC.

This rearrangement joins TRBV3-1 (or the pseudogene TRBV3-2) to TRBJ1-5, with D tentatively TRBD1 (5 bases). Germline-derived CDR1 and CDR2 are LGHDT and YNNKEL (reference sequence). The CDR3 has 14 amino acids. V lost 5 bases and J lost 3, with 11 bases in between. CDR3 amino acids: CASSIDRSNQPQHF. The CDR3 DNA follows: TGTGCCAGCAGCATAGACAGATCCAATCAGCCCCAGCATTTT.

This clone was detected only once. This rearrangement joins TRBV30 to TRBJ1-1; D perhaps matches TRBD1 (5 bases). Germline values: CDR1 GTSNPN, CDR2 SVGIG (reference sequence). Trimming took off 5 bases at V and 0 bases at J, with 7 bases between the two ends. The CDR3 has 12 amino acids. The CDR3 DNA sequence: TGTGCCTGGGGACATATGAACACTGAAGCTTTCTTT. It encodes CAWGHMNTEAFF.

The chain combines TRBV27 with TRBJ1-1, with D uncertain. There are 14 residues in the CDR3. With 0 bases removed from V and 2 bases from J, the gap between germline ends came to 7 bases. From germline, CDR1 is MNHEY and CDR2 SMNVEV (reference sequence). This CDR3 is CASSLSLSNTEAFF. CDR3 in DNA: TGTGCCAGCAGTTTATCACTCAGTAACACTGAAGCTTTCTTT.

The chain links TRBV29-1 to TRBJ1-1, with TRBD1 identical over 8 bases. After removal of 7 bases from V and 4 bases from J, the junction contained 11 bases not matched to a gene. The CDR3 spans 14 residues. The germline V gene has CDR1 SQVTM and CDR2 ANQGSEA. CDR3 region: CSAKTQGAGTEAFF. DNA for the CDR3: TGCAGCGCCAAAACCCAGGGGGCTGGCACTGAAGCTTTCTTT. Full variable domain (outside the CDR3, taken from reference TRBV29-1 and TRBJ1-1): SAVISQKPSRDICQRGTSLTIQCQVDSQVTMMFWYRQQPGQSLTLIATANQGSEATYESGFVIDKFPISRPNLTFSTLTVSNMSPEDSSIYLCSAKTQGAGTEAFFGQGTRLTVV.

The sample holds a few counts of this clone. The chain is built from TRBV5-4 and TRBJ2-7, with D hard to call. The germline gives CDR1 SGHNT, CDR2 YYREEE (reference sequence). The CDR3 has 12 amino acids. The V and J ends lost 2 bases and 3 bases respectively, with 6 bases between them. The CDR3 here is CASSFHGYEQYF. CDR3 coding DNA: TGTGCCAGCAGCTTTCACGGCTACGAGCAGTACTTC.

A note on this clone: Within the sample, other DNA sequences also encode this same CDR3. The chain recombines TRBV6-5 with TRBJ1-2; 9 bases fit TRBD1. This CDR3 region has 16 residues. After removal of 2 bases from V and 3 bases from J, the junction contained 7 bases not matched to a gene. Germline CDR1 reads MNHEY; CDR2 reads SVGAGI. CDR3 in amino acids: CASSYTNTGGDYGYTF. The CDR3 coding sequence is TGTGCCAGCAGTTACACCAATACAGGGGGCGACTATGGCTACACCTTC.

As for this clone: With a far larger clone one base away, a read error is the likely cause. In DNA, the CDR3 is TGTGCCAGCAGCCTCTCCTACGAGCAGTACTTC. Its protein is CASSLSYEQYF. This chain connects TRBV14 to TRBJ2-7; D remains ambiguous. The CDR3 covers 11 residues. CDR1 is SGHDN, CDR2 FVKESK, per germline. Between the trimmed V and J ends, which lost 4 bases and 0 bases, there was a span of 1 base.

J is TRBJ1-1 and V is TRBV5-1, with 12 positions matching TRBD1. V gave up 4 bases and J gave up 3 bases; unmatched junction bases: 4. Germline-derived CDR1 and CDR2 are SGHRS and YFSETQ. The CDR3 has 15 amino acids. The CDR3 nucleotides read TGCGCCAGCAGCGGGGACAGGGGGCAGGACACTGAAGCTTTCTTT. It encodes CASSGDRGQDTEAFF. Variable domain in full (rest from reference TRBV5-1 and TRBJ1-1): KAGVTQTPRYLIKTRGQQVTLSCSPISGHRSVSWYQQTPGQGLQFLFEYFSETQRNKGNFPGRFSGRQFSNSRSEMNVSTLELGDSALYLCASSGDRGQDTEAFFGQGTRLTVV.

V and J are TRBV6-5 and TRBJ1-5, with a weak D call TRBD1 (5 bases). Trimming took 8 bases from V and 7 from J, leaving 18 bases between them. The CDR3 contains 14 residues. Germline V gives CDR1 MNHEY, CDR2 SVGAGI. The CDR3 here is CASGAAGRNQPQHF. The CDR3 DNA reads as TGTGCCAGCGGGGCGGCAGGTCGTAACCAGCCCCAGCATTTT.

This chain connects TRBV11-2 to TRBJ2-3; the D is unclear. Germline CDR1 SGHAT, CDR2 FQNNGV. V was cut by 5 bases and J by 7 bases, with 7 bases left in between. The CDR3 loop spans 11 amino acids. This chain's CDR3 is CASSLGYTQYF. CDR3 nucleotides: TGTGCCAGCAGCCTGGGTTATACGCAGTATTTT.

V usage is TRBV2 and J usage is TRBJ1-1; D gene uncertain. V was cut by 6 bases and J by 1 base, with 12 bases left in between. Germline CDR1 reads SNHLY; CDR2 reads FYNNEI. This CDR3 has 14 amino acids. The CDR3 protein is CASSMRRENTEAFF. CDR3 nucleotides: TGTGCCAGCAGCATGAGGAGGGAGAACACTGAAGCTTTCTTT. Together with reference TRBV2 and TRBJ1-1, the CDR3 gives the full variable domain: EPEVTQTPSHQVTQMGQEVILRCVPISNHLYFYWYRQILGQKVEFLVSFYNNEISEKSEIFDDQFSVERPDGSNFTLKIRSTKLEDSAMYFCASSMRRENTEAFFGQGTRLTVV.

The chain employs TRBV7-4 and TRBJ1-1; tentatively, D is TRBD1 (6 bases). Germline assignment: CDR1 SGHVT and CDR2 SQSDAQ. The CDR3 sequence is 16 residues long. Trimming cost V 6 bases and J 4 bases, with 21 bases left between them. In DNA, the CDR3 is TGTGCCAGCAGGGGCTGTAGGGGGGCGCTCGGCACTGAAGCTTTCTTT. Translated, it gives CASRGCRGALGTEAFF.

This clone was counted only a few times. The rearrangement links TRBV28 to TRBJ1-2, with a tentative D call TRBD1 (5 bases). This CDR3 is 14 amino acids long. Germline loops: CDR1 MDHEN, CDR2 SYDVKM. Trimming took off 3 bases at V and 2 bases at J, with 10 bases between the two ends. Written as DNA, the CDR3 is TGTGCCAGCAGTTTGGAAGGGGAAAACTATGGCTACACCTTC. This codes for CASSLEGENYGYTF.

The CDR3 nucleotides read TGTGCCAGCAGCTTTGGGACTGAAGCTTTCTTT. This encodes CASSFGTEAFF. The chain links TRBV3-1 (or the pseudogene TRBV3-2) to TRBJ1-1; D uncertain. Germline CDR1 is LGHDT and CDR2 is YNNKEL (reference sequence). There are 11 residues in the CDR3. The germline V and J ends were trimmed by 5 bases and 5 bases, with 6 bases remaining between them.

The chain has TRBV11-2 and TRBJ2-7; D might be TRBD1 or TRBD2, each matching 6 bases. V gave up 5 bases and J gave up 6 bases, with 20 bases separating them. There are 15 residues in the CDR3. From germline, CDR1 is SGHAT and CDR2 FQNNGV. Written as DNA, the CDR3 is TGTGCCAGCAGCCCGGTCGGGATACGGGGGCTCGAGCAGTACTTC. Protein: CASSPVGIRGLEQYF.

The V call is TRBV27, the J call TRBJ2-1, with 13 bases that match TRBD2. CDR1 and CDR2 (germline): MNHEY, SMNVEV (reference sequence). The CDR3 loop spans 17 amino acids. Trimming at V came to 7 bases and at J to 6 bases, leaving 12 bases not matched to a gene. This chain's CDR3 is CASIPPRTSGGINEQFF. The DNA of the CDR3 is TGTGCCAGCATCCCTCCCAGGACTAGCGGGGGTATCAATGAGCAGTTCTTC.

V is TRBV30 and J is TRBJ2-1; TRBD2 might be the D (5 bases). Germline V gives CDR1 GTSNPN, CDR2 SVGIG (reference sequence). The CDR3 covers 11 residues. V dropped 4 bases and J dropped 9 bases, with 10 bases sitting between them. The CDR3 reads CAWTTSSEQFF. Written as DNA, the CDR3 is TGTGCCTGGACTACTAGTTCTGAGCAGTTCTTC.

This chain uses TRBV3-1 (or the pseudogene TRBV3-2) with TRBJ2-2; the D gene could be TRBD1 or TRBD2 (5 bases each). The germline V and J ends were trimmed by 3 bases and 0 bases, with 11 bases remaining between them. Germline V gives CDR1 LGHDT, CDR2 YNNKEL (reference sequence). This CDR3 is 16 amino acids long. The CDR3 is CASSHTGATNTGELFF. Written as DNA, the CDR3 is TGTGCCAGCAGCCACACCGGGGCGACGAACACCGGGGAGCTGTTTTTT.

Here the CDR3 DNA reads TGTGCCATCAGTGACGGCCGCCAAGAGACCCAGTACTTC. This sequence encodes CAISDGRQETQYF. V and J are TRBV10-3 and TRBJ2-5, with D uncertain. CDR3 length: 13 amino acids. Trimming removed 3 bases from V and 1 base from J, with 6 bases in between. Germline CDR1 ENHRY, CDR2 SYGVKD.

The CDR3 DNA reads as TGTGCCAGCAGCTCAAGAATCGGGGAGCAGTACTTC. It codes for CASSSRIGEQYF. J is TRBJ2-7 and V is TRBV11-1; D is unresolved. CDR1 is SGHAT and CDR2 is FQDESV in the germline V gene (reference sequence). The CDR3 runs to 12 residues. V was clipped by 4 bases and J by 7 bases, with 11 bases between them.

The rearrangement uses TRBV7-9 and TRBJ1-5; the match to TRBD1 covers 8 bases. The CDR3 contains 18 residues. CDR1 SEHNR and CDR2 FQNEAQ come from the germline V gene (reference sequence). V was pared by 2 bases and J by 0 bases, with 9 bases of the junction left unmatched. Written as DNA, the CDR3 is TGTGCCAGCAGCTTAACCAGGGGGCCTGCTTATAGCAATCAGCCCCAGCATTTT. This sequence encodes CASSLTRGPAYSNQPQHF.

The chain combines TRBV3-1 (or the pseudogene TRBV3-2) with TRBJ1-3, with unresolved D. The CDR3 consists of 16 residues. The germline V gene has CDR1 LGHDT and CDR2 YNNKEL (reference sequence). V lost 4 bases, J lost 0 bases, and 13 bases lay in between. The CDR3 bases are TGTGCCAGCAGCCTCAAGATGTCCTTCTCTGGAAACACCATATATTTT. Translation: CASSLKMSFSGNTIYF.

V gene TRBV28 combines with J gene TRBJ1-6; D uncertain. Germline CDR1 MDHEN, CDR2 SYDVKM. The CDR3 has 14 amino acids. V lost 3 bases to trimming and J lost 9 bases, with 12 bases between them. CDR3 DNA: TGTGCCAGCAGTTTGGGCAGTAATCGTTCACCCCTCCACTTT. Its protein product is CASSLGSNRSPLHF.

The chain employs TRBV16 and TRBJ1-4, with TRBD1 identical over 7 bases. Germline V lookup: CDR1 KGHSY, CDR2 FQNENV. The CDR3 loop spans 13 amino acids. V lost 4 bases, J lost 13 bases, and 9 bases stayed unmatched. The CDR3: CASSLAYGDRLFF. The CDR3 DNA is TGTGCCAGCAGCCTCGCGTATGGGGACAGACTGTTTTTT.

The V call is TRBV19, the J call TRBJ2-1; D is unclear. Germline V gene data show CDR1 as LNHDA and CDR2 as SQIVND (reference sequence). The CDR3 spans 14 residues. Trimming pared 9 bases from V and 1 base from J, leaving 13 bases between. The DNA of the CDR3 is TGTGCCAGCAGGTCCACCTATTCCTACAATGAGCAGTTCTTC. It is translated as CASRSTYSYNEQFF.

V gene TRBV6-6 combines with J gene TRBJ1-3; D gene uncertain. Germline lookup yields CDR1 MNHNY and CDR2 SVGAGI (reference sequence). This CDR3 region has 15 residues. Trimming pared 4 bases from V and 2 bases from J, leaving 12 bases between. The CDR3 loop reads CASSFQAQPGNTIYF. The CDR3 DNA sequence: TGTGCCAGCAGTTTCCAAGCTCAGCCTGGAAACACCATATATTTT.